Detailed here is one TCR beta chain. The data are from a study of blood T cell repertoires in COVID-19. Study at large: PBMCs, B-cell-depleted T cells, or T cells were the source of the cDNA or gDNA that made up the material.

The authors' processing: Quantification of nucleated cells was approximated via reference gene primer amplification. Data came from immunoSEQ multiplex PCR; TCRdb stores just in-frame clones and leaves some out. D and trimming come from the DNA, and the V and J calls and clone size come from that table. The sample shows approximately 300,000 clones, over 75% of them seen only once. Each participant's cohort was designated according to participant-reported clinical history. Each recovered donor of Cohort 3 presented with two negative PCRs, clearance, or symptom resolution. The CDR3 covers 12 residues. Between the trimmed V and J ends, which lost 0 bases and 5 bases, there was a span of 5 bases. CDR1 is SGHRS, CDR2 YFSETQ, per germline.

The specimen was PBMCs or T cells enriched from blood (not recorded which). This chain connects TRBV5-1 to TRBJ2-5; perhaps TRBD2 as D (5 bases). The receptor comes from a man aged 30-40 years who had recovered from COVID-19. Written as DNA, the CDR3 is TGCGCCAGCAGCTTGGGGGAGGAGACCCAGTACTTC. Its translation: CASSLGEETQYF.